The TCR beta chain described here comes from a study of T cells expressing NK-cell markers. Study as a whole: Sequencing of TCR beta repertoires drew on sorted CD3+CD56+NKG2C+, CD3+CD56+NKG2C- and CD3+CD56-NKG2C+ T cells.

Overall study results and limits: As a fraction of CD8+ T cells, dominant NKG2C+ clonotypes reached roughly 1.0-8% in roughly 6 donors. For a few donors, these clonotypes were likewise the leading ones in the CD3+CD56-NKG2C+ fraction. No clear determination of HCMV specificity was made for expanded NKG2C+ T cell clones.

Details on this clonotype: Antigen: not known.

For each CDR3 protein, TCRdb gives one entry from its re-call of the 5' RACE reads, without DNA. The sample includes roughly 380,000 distinct CDR3 sequences. CDR3 length equals 13 residues. Germline V lookup: CDR1 MNHEY, CDR2 SMNVEV (reference sequence). The chain couples TRBV27 to TRBJ1-1; with no DNA, the TCRdb D assignment of TRBD1 cannot be verified. The clonotype originates from a man aged 18-69 years in good health. The sample was blood T cells: a sorted CD56 or NKG2C T cell subset, CD4+ or CD8+ T cells, or bulk PBMC T cells (not recorded which). CDR3 region: CASRGQGRTEAFF.